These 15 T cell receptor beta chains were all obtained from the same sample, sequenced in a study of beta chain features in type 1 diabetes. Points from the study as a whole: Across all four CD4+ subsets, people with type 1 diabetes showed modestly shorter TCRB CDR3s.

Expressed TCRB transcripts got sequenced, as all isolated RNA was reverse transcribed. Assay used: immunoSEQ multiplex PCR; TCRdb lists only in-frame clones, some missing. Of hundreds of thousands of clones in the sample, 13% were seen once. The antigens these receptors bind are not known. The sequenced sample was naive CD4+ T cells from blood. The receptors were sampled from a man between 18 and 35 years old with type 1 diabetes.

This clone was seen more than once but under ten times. Here the CDR3 reads CASSDTGTGIRSGYTF. CDR3 bases: TGTGCCAGCAGTGATACCGGGACAGGGATAAGGAGTGGCTACACCTTC. The rearrangement joins TRBV6-1 to TRBJ1-2; TRBD1 agrees at 9 bases. The ends lost 3 bases at V and 7 bases at J; junction bases unmatched: 12. The germline V gene has CDR1 MNHNS and CDR2 SASEGT. The CDR3 sequence is 16 residues long.

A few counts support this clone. Here the CDR3 reads CASSLETYGYTF. DNA for the CDR3: TGTGCCAGCAGCTTAGAGACCTATGGCTACACCTTC. The chain joins TRBV7-9 to TRBJ1-2, with D uncertain. Trimming removed 1 base at V and 4 bases at J, with 4 bases between. The CDR3 length is 12 residues. CDR1 SEHNR and CDR2 FQNEAQ come from the germline V gene (reference sequence).

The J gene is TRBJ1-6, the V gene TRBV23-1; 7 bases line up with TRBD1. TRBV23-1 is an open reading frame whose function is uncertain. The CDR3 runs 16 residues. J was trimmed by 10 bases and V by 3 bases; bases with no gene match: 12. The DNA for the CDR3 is TGCGCCAGCAGTCACCTCAGGAGGGGGCAAGAATCACCCCTCCACTTT. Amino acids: CASSHLRRGQESPLHF.

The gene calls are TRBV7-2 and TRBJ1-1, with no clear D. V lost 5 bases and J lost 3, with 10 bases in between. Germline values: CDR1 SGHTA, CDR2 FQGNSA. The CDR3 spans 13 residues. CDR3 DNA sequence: TGTGCCAGCAGCCCACGACCGGACACTGAAGCTTTCTTT. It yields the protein CASSPRPDTEAFF.

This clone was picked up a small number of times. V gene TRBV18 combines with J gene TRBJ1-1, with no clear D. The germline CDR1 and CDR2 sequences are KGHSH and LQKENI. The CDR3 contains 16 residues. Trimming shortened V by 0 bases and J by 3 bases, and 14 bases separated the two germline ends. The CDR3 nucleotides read TGTGCCAGCTCACCACCGTGGATAGGCCGGGACACTGAAGCTTTCTTT. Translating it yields CASSPPWIGRDTEAFF.

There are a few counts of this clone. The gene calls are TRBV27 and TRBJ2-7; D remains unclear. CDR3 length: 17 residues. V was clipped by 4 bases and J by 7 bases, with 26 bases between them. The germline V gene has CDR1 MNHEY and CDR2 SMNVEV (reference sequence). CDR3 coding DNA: TGTGCCAGCAGTTCGCCAATGCGAGGCCCCTTGGGTTGGGAGCAGTACTTC. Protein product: CASSSPMRGPLGWEQYF.

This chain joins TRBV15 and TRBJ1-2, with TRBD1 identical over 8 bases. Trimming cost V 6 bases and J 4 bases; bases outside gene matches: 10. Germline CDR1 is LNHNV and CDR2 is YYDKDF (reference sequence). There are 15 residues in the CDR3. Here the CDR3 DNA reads TGTGCCACCAGTTCGACCCGACAGGGGCTCTATGGCTACACCTTC. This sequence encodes CATSSTRQGLYGYTF.

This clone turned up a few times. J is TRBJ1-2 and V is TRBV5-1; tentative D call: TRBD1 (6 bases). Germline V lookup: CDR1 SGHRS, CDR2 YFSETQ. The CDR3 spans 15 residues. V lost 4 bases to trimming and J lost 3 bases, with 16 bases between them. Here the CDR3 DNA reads TGCGCCAGCAGCCCGGACCCAGGGGAGGACTATGGCTACACCTTC. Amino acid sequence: CASSPDPGEDYGYTF.

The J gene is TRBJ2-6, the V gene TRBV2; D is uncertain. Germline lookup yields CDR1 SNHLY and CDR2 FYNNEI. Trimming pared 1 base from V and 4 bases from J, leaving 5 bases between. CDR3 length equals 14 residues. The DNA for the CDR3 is TGTGCCAGCAGTGAAGGGTTCGGGGCCAACGTCCTGACTTTC. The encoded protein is CASSEGFGANVLTF. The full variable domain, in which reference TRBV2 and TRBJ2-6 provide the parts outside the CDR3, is EPEVTQTPSHQVTQMGQEVILRCVPISNHLYFYWYRQILGQKVEFLVSFYNNEISEKSEIFDDQFSVERPDGSNFTLKIRSTKLEDSAMYFCASSEGFGANVLTFGAGSRLTVL.

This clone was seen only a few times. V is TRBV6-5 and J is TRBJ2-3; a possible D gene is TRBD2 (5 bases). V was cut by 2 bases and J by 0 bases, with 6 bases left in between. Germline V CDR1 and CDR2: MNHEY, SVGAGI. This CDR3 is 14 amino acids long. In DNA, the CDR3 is TGTGCCAGCAGTTACGGGGAGAGCACAGATACGCAGTATTTT. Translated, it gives CASSYGESTDTQYF.

The CDR3: CASREYTNSPLHF. The CDR3 bases are TGTGCCAGTCGTGAATACACGAATTCACCCCTCCACTTT. The rearrangement links TRBV19 to TRBJ1-6; D is unclear. Trimming left V 8 bases short and J 7 bases short, with 12 bases between. The germline V gene encodes CDR1 LNHDA and CDR2 SQIVND (reference sequence). This CDR3 has 13 residues.

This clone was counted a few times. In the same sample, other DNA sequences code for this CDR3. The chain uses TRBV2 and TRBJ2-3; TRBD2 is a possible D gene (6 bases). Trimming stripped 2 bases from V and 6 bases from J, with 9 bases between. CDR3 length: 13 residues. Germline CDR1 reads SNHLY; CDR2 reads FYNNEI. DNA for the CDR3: TGTGCCAGCAGTGAACGCGGGACGGATACGCAGTATTTT. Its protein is CASSERGTDTQYF.

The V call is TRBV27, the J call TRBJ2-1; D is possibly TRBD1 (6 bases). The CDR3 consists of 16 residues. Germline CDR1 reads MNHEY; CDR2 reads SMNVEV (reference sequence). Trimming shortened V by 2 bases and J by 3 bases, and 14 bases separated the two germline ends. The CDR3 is CASSLSRQAGYNEQFF. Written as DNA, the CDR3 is TGTGCCAGCAGTTTAAGCCGACAGGCGGGCTACAATGAGCAGTTCTTC.

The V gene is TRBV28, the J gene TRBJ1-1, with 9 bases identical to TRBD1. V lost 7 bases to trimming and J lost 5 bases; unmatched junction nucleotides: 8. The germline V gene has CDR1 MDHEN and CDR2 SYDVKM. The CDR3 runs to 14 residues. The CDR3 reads CASILGQGWTEAFF. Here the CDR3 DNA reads TGTGCCAGCATATTGGGACAGGGCTGGACTGAAGCTTTCTTT.

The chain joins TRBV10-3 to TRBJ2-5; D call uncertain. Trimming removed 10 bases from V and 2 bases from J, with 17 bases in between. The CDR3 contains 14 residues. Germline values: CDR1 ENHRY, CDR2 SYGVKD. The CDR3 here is CASARQANQETQYF. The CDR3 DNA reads TGTGCCAGCGCCAGGCAGGCCAATCAAGAGACCCAGTACTTC.